Each of the 15 T cell receptor beta chains below was sequenced from the same sample in a study of cytomegalovirus exposure and HLA in healthy donors. Researchers ran the PCR with 60 Vbeta and 13 Jbeta primers. TCRdb keeps only in-frame clones here, not all; method: immunoSEQ multiplex PCR. The repertoire holds 200,000 to 250,000 clones, with roughly four fifths as singletons. The source material was PBMCs. Source of these receptors: a woman between 40 and 55 years old in good health and CMV-seronegative.

The V call is TRBV7-9, the J call TRBJ1-2; 7 positions match TRBD1. The CDR3 runs 13 residues. Germline V gene data show CDR1 as SEHNR and CDR2 as FQNEAQ (reference sequence). V lost 4 bases, J lost 3 bases, and 2 bases stayed unmatched. The CDR3 loop is CASSSDRDYGYTF. The CDR3 coding sequence is TGTGCCAGCAGCTCCGACAGGGACTATGGCTACACCTTC.

A remark on this clone: This sample also contains other DNA sequences that code for the same CDR3. The chain couples TRBV5-1 to TRBJ2-5; 12 bases agree with TRBD2. With 3 bases clipped from V and 2 bases from J, the junction kept 5 bases outside the gene matches. The CDR3 sequence is 16 residues long. Germline-derived CDR1 and CDR2 are SGHRS and YFSETQ. CDR3 coding DNA: TGCGCCAGCAGCTCTACTAGCGGGGGGTTACAAGAGACCCAGTACTTC. It is translated as CASSSTSGGLQETQYF.

The chain has TRBV13 and TRBJ1-5; D is uncertain. Trimming cost V 3 bases and J 0 bases, with 9 bases left between them. This CDR3 contains 15 residues. Germline-derived CDR1 and CDR2 are PRHDT and FYEKMQ (reference sequence). Here the CDR3 DNA reads TGTGCCAGCAGCTTCTGGGGAGATAGCAATCAGCCCCAGCATTTT. Translation gives CASSFWGDSNQPQHF. The variable domain in full, completed from reference TRBV13 and TRBJ1-5, reads AAGVIQSPRHLIKEKRETATLKCYPIPRHDTVYWYQQGPGQDPQFLISFYEKMQSDKGSIPDRFSAQQFSDYHSELNMSSLELGDSALYFCASSFWGDSNQPQHFGDGTRLSIL.

The rearrangement links TRBV6-1 to TRBJ1-5; D is possibly TRBD1 (5 bases). The V gene's germline CDR1 is MNHNS and CDR2 SASEGT. CDR3 length equals 16 residues. Trimming cost V 4 bases and J 4 bases, with 17 bases left between them. The CDR3 region has the DNA TGTGCCAGCAGTGGAATAACAGGTTGGGTTAATCAGCCCCAGCATTTT. Translation gives CASSGITGWVNQPQHF.

This clone was seen more than once but under ten times. The chain links TRBV19 to TRBJ1-1, with D perhaps TRBD1 (5 bases). The germline gives CDR1 LNHDA, CDR2 SQIVND (reference sequence). The CDR3 loop spans 14 amino acids. The ends were cut back, 8 bases at V and 1 base at J, with 14 bases in the middle. The chain's CDR3 is CASSVRAPNTEAFF. The CDR3 DNA follows: TGTGCCAGTTCGGTCAGGGCGCCGAACACTGAAGCTTTCTTT.

V is TRBV6-6 and J is TRBJ1-1; D is possibly TRBD1 (6 bases). CDR3 size: 16 residues. Trimming took off 4 bases at V and 0 bases at J, with 15 bases between the two ends. Germline CDR1 is MNHNY and CDR2 is SVGAGI (reference sequence). The CDR3 region is CASSSGRGSMNTEAFF. CDR3 bases: TGTGCCAGCAGTTCCGGCAGGGGATCTATGAACACTGAAGCTTTCTTT.

The V gene is TRBV7-9, the J gene TRBJ1-1; D is ambiguous. The CDR3 has 13 residues. In germline, CDR1 is SEHNR, CDR2 FQNEAQ (reference sequence). The V gene lost 5 bases and the J gene lost 3 bases, with 10 bases spanning the gap. The chain's CDR3 is CASSQLRDTEAFF. CDR3 sequence (DNA): TGTGCCAGCAGCCAACTCCGGGACACTGAAGCTTTCTTT. Looking up the rest from reference TRBV7-9 and TRBJ1-1 gives the full variable domain: DTGVSQNPRHKITKRGQNVTFRCDPISEHNRLYWYRQTLGQGPEFLTYFQNEAQLEKSRLLSDRFSAERPKGSFSTLEIQRTEQGDSAMYLCASSQLRDTEAFFGQGTRLTVV.

The rearrangement links TRBV11-2 to TRBJ2-5; tentatively, D is TRBD2 (7 bases). The length of the CDR3 is 15 residues. The V gene lost 0 bases and the J gene lost 2 bases, with 10 bases spanning the gap. The germline V gene encodes CDR1 SGHAT and CDR2 FQNNGV. In DNA form, the CDR3 reads TGTGCCAGCAGCTTAGAGGGGGGGCTTCAAGAGACCCAGTACTTC. It is translated as CASSLEGGLQETQYF.

V usage is TRBV5-4 and J usage is TRBJ2-5; perhaps TRBD1 as D (6 bases). CDR1 and CDR2 from the germline V gene are SGHNT and YYREEE (reference sequence). V lost 3 bases, J lost 5 bases, and 17 bases lay in between. CDR3 length: 15 amino acids. Here the CDR3 DNA reads TGTGCCAGCAGCTCAAGGGCAGGGGCCAGGGAGACCCAGTACTTC. Amino acids: CASSSRAGARETQYF.

The chain uses TRBV30 and TRBJ2-1; the D gene is possibly TRBD2 (5 bases). Germline-derived CDR1 and CDR2 are GTSNPN and SVGIG (reference sequence). Trimming removed 1 base from V and 4 bases from J, with 8 bases in between. This CDR3 is built from 13 residues. The CDR3 sequence: CAWSGGAYNEQFF. The CDR3 DNA is TGTGCCTGGAGTGGGGGAGCATACAATGAGCAGTTCTTC.

The rearrangement joins TRBV7-9 to TRBJ1-5; D uncertain. Trimming removed 5 bases at V and 5 bases at J, with 7 bases between. Germline V gene data show CDR1 as SEHNR and CDR2 as FQNEAQ (reference sequence). The CDR3 is made up of 12 amino acids. The CDR3 DNA sequence: TGTGCCAGCAGCCCCAAATATCAGCCCCAGCATTTT. Its translation is CASSPKYQPQHF.

The chain links TRBV19 to TRBJ2-1, with 8 bases aligning to TRBD1. V trimming: 1 base; J trimming: 5 bases; junction bases outside the gene matches: 4. CDR1 LNHDA and CDR2 SQIVND come from the germline V gene (reference sequence). The CDR3 covers 15 residues. CDR3 protein: CASSIGQGTNNEQFF. CDR3 bases: TGTGCCAGTAGTATAGGACAGGGGACGAACAATGAGCAGTTCTTC.

This rearrangement joins TRBV5-6 to TRBJ1-4; D is possibly TRBD1 (6 bases). This CDR3 has 15 residues. Germline-derived CDR1 and CDR2 are SGHDT and YYEEEE. V was clipped by 4 bases and J by 0 bases, with 10 bases between them. CDR3 protein: CASSKDRATNEKLFF. The CDR3 DNA reads as TGTGCCAGCAGCAAGGACAGAGCAACTAATGAAAAACTGTTTTTT.

The chain combines TRBV7-9 with TRBJ2-5; 7 positions match TRBD2. Germline V gene data show CDR1 as SEHNR and CDR2 as FQNEAQ (reference sequence). CDR3 size: 13 residues. V lost 3 bases and J lost 4; bases outside the gene matches: 2. The DNA of the CDR3 is TGTGCCAGCAGCTTTCCGGGGGGAGAGACCCAGTACTTC. This sequence encodes CASSFPGGETQYF.

V gene TRBV5-4 combines with J gene TRBJ1-2; the D gene is possibly TRBD1 (5 bases). Trimming pared 0 bases from V and 3 bases from J, leaving 9 bases between. The length of the CDR3 is 14 residues. Germline CDR1 is SGHNT and CDR2 is YYREEE (reference sequence). CDR3 protein: CASSLESGHYGYTF. DNA of the CDR3: TGTGCCAGCAGCTTGGAATCAGGGCACTATGGCTACACCTTC.